Shown below are 12 T cell receptor beta chains from a single sample sequenced in a study of T cells after yellow fever vaccination. TCRdb redid the calling of the 5' RACE reads with MiXCR, one entry per CDR3 protein. The sample lists 620,000 or so distinct CDR3 sequences, less than 20% seen once, with roughly 17% in the top ten. The source was PBMCs, collected about 5 days after the first yellow fever vaccination. These receptors came from a man between 18 and 29 years old who received the YFV17D yellow fever vaccine.

This clonotype was seen ten or more times. This chain uses TRBV7-9 with TRBJ2-3, with 14 bases matching TRBD2. Germline CDR1 SEHNR, CDR2 FQNEAQ (reference sequence). CDR3 length: 16 amino acids. The V and J ends lost 5 bases and 4 bases, in that order; junction bases with no gene match: 5. The CDR3 reads CASSSRLAGGADTQYF. The CDR3, as DNA: TGTGCCAGCAGCAGCCGACTAGCGGGGGGGGCAGATACGCAGTATTTT.

This clonotype has only a few counts. This sequence joins TRBV5-1 and TRBJ2-5; D gene uncertain. CDR1 and CDR2 from the germline V gene are SGHRS and YFSETQ. V lost 2 bases and J lost 5, with 10 bases in between. The CDR3 runs to 13 residues. This CDR3 is CASSFLGSETQYF. DNA of the CDR3: TGCGCCAGCAGCTTTTTGGGTTCGGAGACCCAGTACTTC.

This clonotype was counted many times. The CDR3 bases are TGTGCCAGCAGCCCAGGGGGTTCCTACGAGCAGTACTTC. Its translation: CASSPGGSYEQYF. The V gene is TRBV12-3 or TRBV12-4, the J gene TRBJ2-7; 7 nucleotides align to TRBD1. V shed 6 bases and J 1 base; nucleotides not matched to a gene: 3. This CDR3 spans 13 amino acids.

This chain joins TRBV5-1 and TRBJ2-5; D is possibly TRBD2 (5 bases). Germline assignment: CDR1 SGHRS and CDR2 YFSETQ. The length of the CDR3 is 14 residues. The V end lost 6 bases, the J end lost 2 bases, and 14 bases lay between the germline ends. CDR3: CASNEGSTQETQYF. CDR3 DNA sequence: TGCGCCAGCAATGAGGGATCAACGCAAGAGACCCAGTACTTC.

The rearrangement links TRBV5-1 to TRBJ1-1, with 8 bases fitting TRBD1. The CDR3 runs 15 residues. The trim removed 0 bases at V and 6 bases at J, leaving 7 bases unmatched. Germline CDR1 is SGHRS and CDR2 is YFSETQ. As DNA, the CDR3 is TGCGCCAGCAGCTTGGCCCCAGGGGGCGTCGCTGAAGCTTTCTTT. Protein: CASSLAPGGVAEAFF.

This clonotype was counted only a few times. The chain couples TRBV7-9 to TRBJ1-4; D perhaps matches TRBD1 (5 bases). CDR3 length equals 13 residues. CDR1 is SEHNR and CDR2 is FQNEAQ in the germline V gene (reference sequence). V was cut by 2 bases and J by 8 bases, with 9 bases left in between. CDR3 loop: CASSLTGLEKLFF. The CDR3 DNA reads TGTGCCAGCAGCTTAACAGGCCTCGAAAAACTGTTTTTT.

In this sample, this clonotype turned up many times. The chain employs TRBV5-4 and TRBJ2-5; 9 bases are shared with TRBD2. The germline CDR1 and CDR2 sequences are SGHNT and YYREEE (reference sequence). V was clipped by 2 bases and J by 2 bases; unmatched bases: 4. The CDR3 runs to 15 residues. CDR3 in DNA: TGTGCCAGCAGCTTACCTAGCGGGATTCAAGAGACCCAGTACTTC. Protein sequence: CASSLPSGIQETQYF.

This clonotype was counted ten times or more. The chain combines TRBV7-6 with TRBJ2-3; 8 nucleotides align to TRBD2. CDR1 is SGHVS and CDR2 is FNYEAQ in the germline V gene. There are 15 residues in the CDR3. V shed 1 base and J 1 base; nucleotides not matched to a gene: 1. This chain's CDR3 is CASSLEAGGTDTQYF. For the CDR3, the DNA is TGTGCCAGCAGCTTAGAAGCGGGGGGCACAGATACGCAGTATTTT.

The CDR3, as DNA: TGTGCCACCAGTGATCGAGAACCCAGGGGGCCCTATTCCTATGGCTACACCTTC. The encoded protein is CATSDREPRGPYSYGYTF. The chain carries TRBV24-1 and TRBJ1-2; the match to TRBD1 covers 8 bases. Germline V lookup: CDR1 KGHDR, CDR2 SFDVKD. Unmatched junction bases numbered 15, after V lost 3 bases and J lost 4 bases. The CDR3 sequence is 18 residues long.

The chain uses TRBV3-1 and TRBJ2-2; D may match TRBD1 or TRBD2 (5 bases each). Deletions cut 4 bases from V and 12 bases from J, with 15 bases between. CDR1 and CDR2 from the germline V gene are LGHDT and YNNKEL (reference sequence). The CDR3 has 13 residues. CDR3 bases: TGTGCCAGCAGCCTCGGGGCCAGGGAGAAGCTGTTTTTT. This encodes CASSLGAREKLFF.

The J gene is TRBJ2-5, the V gene TRBV27; TRBD2 might be the D (5 bases). Germline assignment: CDR1 MNHEY and CDR2 SMNVEV (reference sequence). Trimming removed 2 bases from V and 5 bases from J, with 12 bases in between. This CDR3 contains 14 residues. The CDR3 loop reads CASSLQLDSETQYF. The CDR3 nucleotides read TGTGCCAGCAGTTTACAACTAGACTCCGAGACCCAGTACTTC.

The gene calls are TRBV12-3 or TRBV12-4 and TRBJ2-3; the D gene is possibly TRBD2 (5 bases). V lost 8 bases and J 2 bases, leaving 17 bases between the germline ends. The CDR3 covers 15 residues. CDR3 bases: TGTGCCAGCGGGGTGAGGGCGGACCCCACAGATACGCAGTATTTT. Protein sequence: CASGVRADPTDTQYF.